Here is one T cell receptor (beta chain) with its context. The target antigen is unknown. The sample is drawn from a study of cytomegalovirus exposure and HLA in healthy donors. Study observations and caveats: The study listed roughly 150 cytomegalovirus-associated TCR beta chains. In vitro checks showed that a few CMV-associated chains really do target CMV antigens.

From germline, CDR1 is MNHNS and CDR2 SASEGT. CDR3 length: 10 residues. Trimming cost V 8 bases and J 9 bases, with 8 bases left between them. Only in-frame clones appear in the TCRdb table, and some are missing; sequencing was by immunoSEQ multiplex PCR. The table includes 250,000 or so clones, approximately 87% detected once. The V call is TRBV6-1, the J call TRBJ2-1; D gene unclear. Sequenced sample: PBMCs. The clonotype was recovered from a man aged 18 to 30 in good health and CMV-seronegative. The CDR3 reads CASRFSEQFF. The CDR3 DNA reads as TGTGCCAGCCGATTTAGTGAGCAGTTCTTC.